This TCR beta chain derives from a study of blood T cells in healthy people across ages. Sample-barcoded 5' priming and a J-beta primer mix drove a second PCR of roughly 7 to 11 cycles. Each CDR3 protein gets one entry after TCRdb re-called the 5' RACE reads with MiXCR. Of about 1 million distinct CDR3 sequences detected, more than 35% appear once; the ten largest clones hold approximately 17%. Trimming pared 5 bases from V and 3 bases from J, leaving 11 bases between. The CDR3 contains 13 residues. This clonotype was seen only a few times. This receptor was identified in a woman aged 60-75 years in good health. Sequencing was carried out using blood. The chain joins TRBV12-3 or TRBV12-4 to TRBJ2-7, with a tentative D call TRBD2 (5 bases). This chain's CDR3 is CASSVDTSYEQYF. Here the CDR3 DNA reads TGTGCCAGCAGTGTTGATACTAGCTACGAGCAGTACTTC.